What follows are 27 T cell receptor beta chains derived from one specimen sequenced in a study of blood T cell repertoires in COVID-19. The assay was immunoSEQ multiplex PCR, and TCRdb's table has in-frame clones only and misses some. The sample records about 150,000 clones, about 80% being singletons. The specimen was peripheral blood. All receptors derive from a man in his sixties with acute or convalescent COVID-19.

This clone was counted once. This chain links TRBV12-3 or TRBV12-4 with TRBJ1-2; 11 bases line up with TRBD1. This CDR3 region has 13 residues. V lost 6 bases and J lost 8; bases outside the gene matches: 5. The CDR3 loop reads CASRQDRGQGYTF. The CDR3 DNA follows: TGTGCCAGCAGACAGGACAGGGGGCAAGGCTACACCTTC.

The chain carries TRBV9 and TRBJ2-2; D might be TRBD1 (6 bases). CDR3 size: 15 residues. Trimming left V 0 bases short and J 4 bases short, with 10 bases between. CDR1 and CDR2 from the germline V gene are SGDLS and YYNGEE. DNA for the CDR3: TGTGCCAGCAGCGTAGCTGGACAGCTCACCGGGGAGCTGTTTTTT. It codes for CASSVAGQLTGELFF.

CDR3 DNA sequence: TGTGCCATCAGTGAGTCTGGGACTTTTGGCGAGACCCAGTACTTC. Translation: CAISESGTFGETQYF. The chain uses TRBV10-3 and TRBJ2-5; a weak D match, TRBD2 (6 bases). V was shortened by 0 bases and J by 5 bases, with 13 bases between the two germline ends. Germline CDR1 and CDR2: ENHRY and SYGVKD. This CDR3 spans 15 amino acids.

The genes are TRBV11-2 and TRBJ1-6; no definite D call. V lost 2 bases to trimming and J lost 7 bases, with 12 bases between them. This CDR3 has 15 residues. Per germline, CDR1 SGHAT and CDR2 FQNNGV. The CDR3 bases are TGTGCCAGCAGCTTATCGAGGAGAGAAAATTCACCCCTCCACTTT. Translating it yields CASSLSRRENSPLHF. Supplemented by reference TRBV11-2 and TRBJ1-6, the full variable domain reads EAGVAQSPRYKIIEKRQSVAFWCNPISGHATLYWYQQILGQGPKLLIQFQNNGVVDDSQLPKDRFSAERLKGVDSTLKIQPAKLEDSAVYLCASSLSRRENSPLHFGNGTRLTVT.

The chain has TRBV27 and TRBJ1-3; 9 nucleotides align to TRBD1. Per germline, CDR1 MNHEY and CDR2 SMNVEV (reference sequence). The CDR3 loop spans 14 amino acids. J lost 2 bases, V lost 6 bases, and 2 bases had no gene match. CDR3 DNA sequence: TGTGCCAGCAGAGGACAGGGGCCTGGAAACACCATATATTTT. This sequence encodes CASRGQGPGNTIYF.

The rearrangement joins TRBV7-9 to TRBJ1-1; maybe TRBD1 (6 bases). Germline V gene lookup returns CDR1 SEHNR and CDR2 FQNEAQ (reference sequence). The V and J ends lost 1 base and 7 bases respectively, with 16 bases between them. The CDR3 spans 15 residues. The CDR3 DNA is TGTGCCAGCAGCTTAGAAGCCAGGGGCAAGGGTGAAGCTTTCTTT. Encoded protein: CASSLEARGKGEAFF.

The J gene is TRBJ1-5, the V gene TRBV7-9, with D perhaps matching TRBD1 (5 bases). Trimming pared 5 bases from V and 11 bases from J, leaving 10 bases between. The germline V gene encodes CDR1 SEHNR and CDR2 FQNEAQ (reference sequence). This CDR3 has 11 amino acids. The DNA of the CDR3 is TGTGCCAGCAGCGCTGAAGGGGCCCAGCATTTT. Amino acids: CASSAEGAQHF.

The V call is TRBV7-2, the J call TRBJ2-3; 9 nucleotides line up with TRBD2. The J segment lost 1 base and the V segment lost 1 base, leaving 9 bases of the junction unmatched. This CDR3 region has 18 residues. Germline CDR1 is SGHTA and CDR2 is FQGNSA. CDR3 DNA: TGTGCCAGCAGCTTAGTGGTTTCCGCGGGAGGGGGCACAGATACGCAGTATTTT. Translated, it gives CASSLVVSAGGGTDTQYF.

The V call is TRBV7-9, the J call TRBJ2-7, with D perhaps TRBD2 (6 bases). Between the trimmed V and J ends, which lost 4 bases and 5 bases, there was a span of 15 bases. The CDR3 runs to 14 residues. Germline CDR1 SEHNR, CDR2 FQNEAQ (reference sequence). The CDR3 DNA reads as TGTGCCAGCAGCTCCTACGGGGGTAACGACGAGCAGTACTTC. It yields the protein CASSSYGGNDEQYF.

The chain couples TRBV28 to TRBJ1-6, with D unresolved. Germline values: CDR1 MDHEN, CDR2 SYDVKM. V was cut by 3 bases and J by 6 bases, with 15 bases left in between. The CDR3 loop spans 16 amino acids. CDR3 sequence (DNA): TGTGCCAGCAGTTTCTCCCTCGCGGGGAGTAATTCACCCCTCCACTTT. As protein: CASSFSLAGSNSPLHF.

The CDR3 sequence: CASSYSAGTYEQYF. Written as DNA, the CDR3 is TGTGCCAGCAGTTACTCAGCAGGAACCTACGAGCAGTACTTC. The J gene is TRBJ2-7, the V gene TRBV6-5, with no clear D. The CDR3 runs to 14 residues. The ends were cut back, 0 bases at V and 2 bases at J, with 8 bases in the middle. Germline CDR1 MNHEY, CDR2 SVGAGI.

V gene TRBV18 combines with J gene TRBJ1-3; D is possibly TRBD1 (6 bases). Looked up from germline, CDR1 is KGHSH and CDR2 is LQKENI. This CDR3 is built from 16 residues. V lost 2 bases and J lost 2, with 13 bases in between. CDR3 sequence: CASSPTQGTAGNTIYF. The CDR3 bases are TGTGCCAGCTCACCAACACAGGGTACTGCTGGAAACACCATATATTTT.

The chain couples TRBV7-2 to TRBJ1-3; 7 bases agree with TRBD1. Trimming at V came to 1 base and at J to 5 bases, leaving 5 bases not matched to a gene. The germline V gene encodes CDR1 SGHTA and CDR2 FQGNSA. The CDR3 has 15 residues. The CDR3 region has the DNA TGTGCCAGCAGCTTAGAGGGACAGCCTAGAAACACCATATATTTT. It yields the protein CASSLEGQPRNTIYF.

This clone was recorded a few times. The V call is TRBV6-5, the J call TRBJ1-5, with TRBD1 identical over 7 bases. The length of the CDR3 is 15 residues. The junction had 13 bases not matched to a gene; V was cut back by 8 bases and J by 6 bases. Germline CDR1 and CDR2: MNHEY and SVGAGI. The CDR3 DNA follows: TGTGCCAGCGCCTTGGGGACAGCTAGGGGTCAGCCCCAGCATTTT. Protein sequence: CASALGTARGQPQHF.

CDR3 sequence: CASISSGSGSYNEQFF. CDR3 bases: TGTGCCAGCATCTCTAGCGGGAGCGGCTCCTACAATGAGCAGTTCTTC. V is TRBV28 and J is TRBJ2-1; 10 bases align to TRBD2. This CDR3 contains 16 residues. V lost 7 bases, J lost 0 bases, and 6 bases stayed unmatched. Germline V gives CDR1 MDHEN, CDR2 SYDVKM.

The DNA for the CDR3 is TGTGCCAGCAGCTTGTCGTCCTACGAGCAGTACTTC. Amino acids: CASSLSSYEQYF. The chain is built from TRBV5-4 and TRBJ2-7; D not certain. The CDR3 runs to 12 residues. The V gene's germline CDR1 is SGHNT and CDR2 YYREEE (reference sequence). V gave up 1 base and J gave up 1 base, with 3 bases separating them.

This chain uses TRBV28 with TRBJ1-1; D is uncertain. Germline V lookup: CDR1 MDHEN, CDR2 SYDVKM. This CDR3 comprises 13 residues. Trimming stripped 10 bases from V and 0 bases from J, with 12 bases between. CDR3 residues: CATTATLNTEAFF. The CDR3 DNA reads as TGTGCCACCACTGCGACTCTGAACACTGAAGCTTTCTTT.

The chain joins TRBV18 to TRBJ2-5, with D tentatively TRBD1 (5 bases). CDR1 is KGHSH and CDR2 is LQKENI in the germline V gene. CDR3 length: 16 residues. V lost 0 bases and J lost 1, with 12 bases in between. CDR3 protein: CASSPPQGRSQETQYF. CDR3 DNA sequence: TGTGCCAGCTCACCACCGCAGGGTCGCTCCCAAGAGACCCAGTACTTC.

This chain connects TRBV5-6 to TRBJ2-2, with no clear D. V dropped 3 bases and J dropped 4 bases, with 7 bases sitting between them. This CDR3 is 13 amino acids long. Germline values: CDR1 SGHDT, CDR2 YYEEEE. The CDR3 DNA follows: TGTGCCAGCAGCTGGCAGTTCACCGGGGAGCTGTTTTTT. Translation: CASSWQFTGELFF.

The CDR3 DNA sequence: TGTGCCAGCAGCCCGGGACAGGGACAGCAGTACTTC. It encodes CASSPGQGQQYF. This rearrangement joins TRBV6-5 to TRBJ2-7; 9 nucleotides match TRBD1. Trimming at V came to 6 bases and at J to 8 bases, leaving 5 bases not matched to a gene. Germline V lookup: CDR1 MNHEY, CDR2 SVGAGI. CDR3 length: 12 amino acids.

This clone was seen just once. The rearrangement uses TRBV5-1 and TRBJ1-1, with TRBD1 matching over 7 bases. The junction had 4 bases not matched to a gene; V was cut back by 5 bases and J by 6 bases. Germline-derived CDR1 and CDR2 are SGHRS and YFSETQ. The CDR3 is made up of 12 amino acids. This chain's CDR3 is CASRTDRAEAFF. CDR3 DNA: TGCGCCAGCAGAACCGACAGGGCTGAAGCTTTCTTT.

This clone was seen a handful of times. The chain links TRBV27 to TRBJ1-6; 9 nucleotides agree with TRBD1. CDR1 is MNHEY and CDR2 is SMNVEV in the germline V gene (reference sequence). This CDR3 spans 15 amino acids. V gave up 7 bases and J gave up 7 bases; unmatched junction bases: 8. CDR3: CASKSTGGLNSPLHF. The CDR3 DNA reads TGTGCCAGCAAGTCGACAGGGGGTTTGAATTCACCCCTCCACTTT.

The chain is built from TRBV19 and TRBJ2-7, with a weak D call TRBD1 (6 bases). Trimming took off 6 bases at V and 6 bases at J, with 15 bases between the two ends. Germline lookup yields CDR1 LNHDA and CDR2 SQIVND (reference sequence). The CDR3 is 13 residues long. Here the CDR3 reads CASRSFDRSEQYF. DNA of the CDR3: TGTGCCAGTAGGTCCTTCGACAGGAGCGAGCAGTACTTC.

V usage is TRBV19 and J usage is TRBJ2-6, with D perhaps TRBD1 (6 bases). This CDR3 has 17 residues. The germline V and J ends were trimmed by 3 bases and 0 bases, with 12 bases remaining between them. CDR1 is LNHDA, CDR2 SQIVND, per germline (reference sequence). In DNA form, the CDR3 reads TGTGCCAGTAGTATGCCCAGGGGAAACTCTGGGGCCAACGTCCTGACTTTC. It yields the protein CASSMPRGNSGANVLTF. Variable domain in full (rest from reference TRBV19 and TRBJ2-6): DGGITQSPKYLFRKEGQNVTLSCEQNLNHDAMYWYRQDPGQGLRLIYYSQIVNDFQKGDIAEGYSVSREKKESFPLTVTSAQKNPTAFYLCASSMPRGNSGANVLTFGAGSRLTVL.

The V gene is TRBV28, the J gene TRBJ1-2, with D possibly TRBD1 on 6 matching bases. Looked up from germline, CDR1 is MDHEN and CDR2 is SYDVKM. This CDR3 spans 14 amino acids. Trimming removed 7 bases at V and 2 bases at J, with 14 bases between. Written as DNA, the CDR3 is TGTGCCAGCAAAAGGTCAGGGGTAAACTATGGCTACACCTTC. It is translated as CASKRSGVNYGYTF.

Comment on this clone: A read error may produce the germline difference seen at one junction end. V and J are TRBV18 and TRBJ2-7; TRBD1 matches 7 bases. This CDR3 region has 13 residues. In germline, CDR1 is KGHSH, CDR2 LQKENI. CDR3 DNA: TGTGCCAGCTCCCCACAGGGGCAATACGAGCAGTACTTC. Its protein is CASSPQGQYEQYF.

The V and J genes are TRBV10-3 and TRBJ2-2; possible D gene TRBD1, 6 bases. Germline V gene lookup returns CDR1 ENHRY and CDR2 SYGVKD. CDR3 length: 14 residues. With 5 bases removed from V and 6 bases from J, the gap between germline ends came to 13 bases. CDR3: CAISSAGEAGELFF. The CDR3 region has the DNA TGTGCCATCAGTTCGGCAGGGGAAGCCGGGGAGCTGTTTTTT.